Listed below are T cell receptor beta chains from one sample, sequenced in a study of blood T cell repertoires in COVID-19. Some clones are missing from TCRdb's copy, which holds only in-frame ones; the method was immunoSEQ multiplex PCR. The table has under 300,000 clones, roughly 83% seen once. The sequencing input was peripheral blood. Receptors originate from a man aged 55-75 years who had recovered from COVID-19. Each CDR3 is given with its conserved first and last residue. D genes are given only for firm matches. Rows give clone size only sometimes, using once, few, many, or a class for an expanded clone.

j_call | d_call | v_call | clone_size | cdr3_nt | cdr3_aa
TRBJ2-3 | TRBD1 | TRBV5-1 | once | TGCGCCAGCAGCTCAACAGGGGGCCGCACAGATACGCAGTATTTT | CASSSTGGRTDTQYF
TRBJ2-3 | - | TRBV27 | - | TGTGCCAGCAGTTCCCTTTTACTAGCTGGGAGCACAGATACGCAGTATTTT | CASSSLLLAGSTDTQYF
TRBJ1-4 | - | TRBV27 | - | TGTGCCAGCAGTTTATACCGGACTAATGAAAAACTGTTTTTT | CASSLYRTNEKLFF
TRBJ2-6 | - | TRBV3-1/TRBV3-2 | - | TGTGCCAGCAGCCAAGGGCTAGCGAGCTCTGGGGCCAACGTCCTGACTTTC | CASSQGLASSGANVLTF
TRBJ1-1 | TRBD1 | TRBV19 | many | TGTGCCAGTCTGACCGGGACAGCGAACACTGAAGCTTTCTTT | CASLTGTANTEAFF
TRBJ1-1 | TRBD1 | TRBV10-2 | - | TGCGCCAGCAGCGACAGGGGGGTCTCTGAAGCTTTCTTT | CASSDRGVSEAFF
TRBJ1-1 | TRBD1 | TRBV5-1 | - | TGCGCCAGCGGGACAGGGGTTGGTGTGAACACTGAAGCTTTCTTT | CASGTGVGVNTEAFF
TRBJ1-2 | - | TRBV11-2 | once | TGTGCCAGCAGCTTAGCCGGGGGGGGAGGCTATGGCTACACCTTC | CASSLAGGGGYGYTF
TRBJ2-3 | TRBD2 | TRBV3-1/TRBV3-2 | - | TGTGCCAGCAGTAGGACTAGCGGGGGTACAGATACGCAGTATTTT | CASSRTSGGTDTQYF
TRBJ2-7 | TRBD2 | TRBV6-5 | - | TGTGCCAGCAGCTTAGCGGGGGGCCATGACGAGCAGTACTTC | CASSLAGGHDEQYF
TRBJ1-4 | TRBD1 | TRBV9 | - | TGTGCCAGCAGCGTGGGACAGGGTAATGAAAAACTGTTTTTT | CASSVGQGNEKLFF
TRBJ1-5 | TRBD1 | TRBV6-1 | - | TGTGCCAGCAGTGACCCCCCCGGAGGGGGCGGCCAGCCCCAGCATTTT | CASSDPPGGGGQPQHF
TRBJ2-6 | - | TRBV6-2/TRBV6-3 | - | TGTGCCAGCAGTTTTCAGGGGGGCTCTGGGGCCAACGTCCTGACTTTC | CASSFQGGSGANVLTF
TRBJ1-2 | - | TRBV2 | - | TGTGCCAGCAGTGAAGCGTCGGAGGGGTCCTATGGCTACACCTTC | CASSEASEGSYGYTF
TRBJ1-1 | - | TRBV5-6 | - | TGTGCCAGCAGCTTGAGACCCCAGGGTGAAGCTTTCTTT | CASSLRPQGEAFF
TRBJ1-1 | - | TRBV4-1 | - | TGCGCCAGCAGCCAGGACAGCCCGAACACTGAAGCTTTCTTT | CASSQDSPNTEAFF
TRBJ2-7 | - | TRBV6-5 | - | TGTGCCAGCAGTTTAGCAGTGAGCTCCTACGAGCAGTACTTC | CASSLAVSSYEQYF
TRBJ2-7 | TRBD2 | TRBV19 | - | TGTGCCAGTCGGGCTAGCGGGACTTACGAGCAGTACTTC | CASRASGTYEQYF
TRBJ1-5 | - | TRBV6-5 | - | TGTGCCAGCAGTTACTCGAGCCGGGGGTTACAGCCCCAGCATTTT | CASSYSSRGLQPQHF
TRBJ2-5 | - | TRBV19 | - | TGTGCCAGTACCATGGGGCCCGGGTCCCCCCTTCAAGAGACCCAGTACTTC | CASTMGPGSPLQETQYF
TRBJ1-1 | - | TRBV25-1 | - | TGTGCCAGCCGGAGAGGGCAGCAAAACACTGAAGCTTTCTTT | CASRRGQQNTEAFF
TRBJ2-7 | - | TRBV10-3 | - | TGTGCCATCAGTGAGTCCGGGACATCCGAGCAGTACTTC | CAISESGTSEQYF
TRBJ1-4 | - | TRBV9 | - | TGTGCCAGCAGCGTTGGACAGCACGAAAAACTGTTTTTT | CASSVGQHEKLFF
TRBJ1-6 | - | TRBV7-9 | few | TGTGCCAGCAGTCCTTCGGGAGGGGTCGAGAGTTCACCCCTCCACTTT | CASSPSGGVESSPLHF
TRBJ2-2 | - | TRBV7-9 | - | TGTGCCAGCAGCTTAGAGTTACTAGCCCGGGTCGGGGAGCTGTTTTTT | CASSLELLARVGELFF
TRBJ1-2 | TRBD1 | TRBV6-2/TRBV6-3 | - | TGTGCCAGCAGTCTCCGGGACAGCTTCTATGGCTACACCTTC | CASSLRDSFYGYTF
TRBJ2-1 | - | TRBV11-2 | once | TGTGCCAGCAGCTTTAACAGTGGCAATGAGCAGTTCTTC | CASSFNSGNEQFF
TRBJ2-7 | - | TRBV3-1/TRBV3-2 | - | TGTGCCAGCAGCCAAGGGGAAGGTGAAGGGAGCTCCTACGAGCAGTACTTC | CASSQGEGEGSSYEQYF
TRBJ2-2 | TRBD2 | TRBV15 | - | TGTGCCACCAGCAGAGAACTAGCGGGAAACACCGGGGAGCTGTTTTTT | CATSRELAGNTGELFF
TRBJ2-7 | - | TRBV6-6 | - | TGTGCCAGCAGTAACCGTCGGGGGGCGGAAGAGCAGTACTTC | CASSNRRGAEEQYF
TRBJ1-4 | - | TRBV5-1 | once | TGCGCCAGCAGCCCCAACAGGGCGAGCCGTGAAAAACTGTTTTTT | CASSPNRASREKLFF
TRBJ2-7 | TRBD2 | TRBV30 | - | TGTGCCTGGAGAGTAGCGGGAGGATCCCTCGCCGAGCAGTACTTC | CAWRVAGGSLAEQYF
TRBJ2-5 | - | TRBV7-2 | - | TGTGCCAGCAGCTTATTTCGGGGGAGAGAGACCCAGTACTTC | CASSLFRGRETQYF
TRBJ2-3 | TRBD2 | TRBV6-6 | once | TGTGCCAGCAGCGACTACAGATCAGCGGGACGTAAGAGCACAGATACGCAGTATTTT | CASSDYRSAGRKSTDTQYF
TRBJ2-7 | TRBD2 | TRBV20-1 | - | TGCAGTGCCGGACTAGCGAGGGAGCAGTACTTC | CSAGLAREQYF
TRBJ1-5 | TRBD1 | TRBV6-5 | - | TGTGCCAGCGGTACCGGGACAGGGTCAAATCAGCCCCAGCATTTT | CASGTGTGSNQPQHF
TRBJ2-1 | TRBD1 | TRBV7-2 | - | TGTGCCAGCAGCCACGGGACAGGGGGCAGTGAGCAGTTCTTC | CASSHGTGGSEQFF
TRBJ1-2 | TRBD1 | TRBV19 | - | TGTGCCAGTAGTATCGCGGCCGTGACAGGGTATAATGGCTACACCTTC | CASSIAAVTGYNGYTF
TRBJ2-3 | TRBD2 | TRBV7-2 | - | TGTGCCAGCAGCTTATCTGCTAGCGGGGGGGATACGCAGTATTTT | CASSLSASGGDTQYF
TRBJ2-1 | TRBD1 | TRBV27 | - | TGTGCCAGCAGCCGCCCGTTAACCGGGACAGAGGCCCGAGAGGGGCAGTTCTTC | CASSRPLTGTEAREGQFF
TRBJ2-5 | TRBD1 | TRBV5-4 | few | TGTGCCAGCAGCGCCCCGGACAGGGGAGAGACCCAGTACTTC | CASSAPDRGETQYF
TRBJ1-1 | - | TRBV30 | - | TGTGCCTGGAGTGTCGGAGGGACGGGCACTGAAGCTTTCTTT | CAWSVGGTGTEAFF
TRBJ2-3 | TRBD2 | TRBV6-6 | - | TGTGCCAGCAGATTGACTAGCGCTACAGATACGCAGTATTTT | CASRLTSATDTQYF
TRBJ1-6 | TRBD1 | TRBV7-3 | - | TGTGCCAGCAGCTCGGACAGGGGTGGCAATTCACCCCTCCACTTT | CASSSDRGGNSPLHF
TRBJ2-5 | TRBD1 | TRBV2 | - | TGTGCCAGTATACCGGGACAGGGTGGGGAGACCCAGTACTTC | CASIPGQGGETQYF
TRBJ2-7 | TRBD1 | TRBV10-2 | once | TGCGCCAGCAGTGAGTCGGGCAGGGGGCGTCGGGAGCAGTACTTC | CASSESGRGRREQYF
TRBJ2-2 | TRBD1 | TRBV3-1/TRBV3-2 | - | TGTGCCAGCAGCCCACACAGGGGAAACACCGGGGAGCTGTTTTTT | CASSPHRGNTGELFF
TRBJ2-5 | TRBD1 | TRBV11-2 | - | TGTGCCAGCAGCTTAGCAGGACAGGGGCGAGAGACCCAGTACTTC | CASSLAGQGRETQYF
TRBJ2-2 | - | TRBV9 | - | TGTGCCAGCAGCGTAGAACGGGGAACCGGGGAGCTGTTTTTT | CASSVERGTGELFF
TRBJ2-4 | TRBD1 | TRBV18 | - | TGTGCCAGCTCACCAGGGCTAAATCAGGGGGACATTCAGTACTTC | CASSPGLNQGDIQYF
TRBJ1-4 | - | TRBV11-2 | - | TGTGCCAGCAGCACTACTCAAGCGGGGGCAACTAATGAAAAACTGTTTTTT | CASSTTQAGATNEKLFF
TRBJ2-7 | TRBD2 | TRBV15 | - | TGTGCCACCAGCAGAGACCTTTTGGGGGGGAGGGTCTACGAGCAGTACTTC | CATSRDLLGGRVYEQYF
TRBJ1-4 | TRBD1 | TRBV6-1 | - | TGCGCCAGCAGTCCTCGGACAGGAGCTGGTGAAAAACTGTTTTTT | CASSPRTGAGEKLFF
TRBJ2-4 | TRBD1 | TRBV3-1/TRBV3-2 | - | TGTGCCAGCAGCCAAGACTTGACAGGGCGAGCCAAAAACATTCAGTACTTC | CASSQDLTGRAKNIQYF
TRBJ2-3 | - | TRBV5-5 | - | TGTGCCAGCAGCTTGGTCGGGGGGCGGGCGACAGATACGCAGTATTTT | CASSLVGGRATDTQYF